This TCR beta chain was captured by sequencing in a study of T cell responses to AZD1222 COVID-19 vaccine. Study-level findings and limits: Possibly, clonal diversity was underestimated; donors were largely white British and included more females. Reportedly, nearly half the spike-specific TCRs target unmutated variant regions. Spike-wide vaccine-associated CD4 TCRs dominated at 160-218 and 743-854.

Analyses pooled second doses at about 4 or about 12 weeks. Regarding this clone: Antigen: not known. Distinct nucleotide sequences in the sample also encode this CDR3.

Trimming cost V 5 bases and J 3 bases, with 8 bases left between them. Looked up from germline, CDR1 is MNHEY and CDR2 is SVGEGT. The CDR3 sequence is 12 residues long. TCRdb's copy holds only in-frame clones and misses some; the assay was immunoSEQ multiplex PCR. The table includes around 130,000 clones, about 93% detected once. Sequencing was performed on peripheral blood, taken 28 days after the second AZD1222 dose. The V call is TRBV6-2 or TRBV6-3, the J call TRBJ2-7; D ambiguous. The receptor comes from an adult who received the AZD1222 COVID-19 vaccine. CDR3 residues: CASSPGHYEQYF. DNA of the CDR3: TGTGCCAGCAGTCCCGGCCACTACGAGCAGTACTTC.